These 11 T cell receptor beta chains share one sample of origin, sequenced in a study of blood T cell repertoires in COVID-19. Method: immunoSEQ multiplex PCR; TCRdb's copy keeps in-frame clones and lacks some. Among approximately 200,000 clones listed, roughly 80% were seen once. What was sequenced was peripheral blood. The receptors originated from a woman aged 55-70 years with acute or convalescent COVID-19.

CDR3 coding DNA: TGTGCCAGCAGTTCCTTGGAGTACGAGCAGTACTTC. It translates to CASSSLEYEQYF. V and J are TRBV7-6 and TRBJ2-7; no clear D gene. The V gene's germline CDR1 is SGHVS and CDR2 FNYEAQ. CDR3 length: 12 amino acids. Trimming removed 6 bases at V and 4 bases at J, with 10 bases between.

V and J are TRBV6-1 and TRBJ1-6, with D maybe TRBD1 (5 bases). The CDR3 extends over 13 amino acids. CDR1 is MNHNS and CDR2 is SASEGT in the germline V gene. Between the trimmed V and J ends, which lost 3 bases and 14 bases, there was a span of 14 bases. The CDR3 DNA follows: TGTGCCAGCAGTGATGGGCAGGGTACCTCCCTCCACTTT. It encodes CASSDGQGTSLHF.

This chain links TRBV7-9 with TRBJ1-2; 7 nucleotides match TRBD1. The CDR3 loop spans 13 amino acids. J was trimmed by 5 bases and V by 5 bases; bases with no gene match: 5. Germline V gene data show CDR1 as SEHNR and CDR2 as FQNEAQ (reference sequence). The CDR3, as DNA: TGTGCCAGCAGCGCCCGGACAGGTTATGGCTACACCTTC. Amino acid sequence: CASSARTGYGYTF.

This clone was observed a few times. The chain is built from TRBV4-1 and TRBJ1-3; TRBD1 agrees at 11 bases. With V trimmed by 3 bases and J by 2 bases, 3 bases remained unmatched. This CDR3 has 16 amino acids. Germline V gene data show CDR1 as MGHRA and CDR2 as YSYEKL. CDR3 loop: CASSHGQGAAGNTIYF. The CDR3 nucleotides are TGCGCCAGCAGCCACGGACAGGGGGCGGCTGGAAACACCATATATTTT.

V gene TRBV6-5 combines with J gene TRBJ1-3; D is perhaps TRBD1 (5 bases). The germline V gene has CDR1 MNHEY and CDR2 SVGAGI. Trimming left V 6 bases short and J 0 bases short, with 12 bases between. The CDR3 totals 15 residues. This CDR3 is CASSNGGYSGNTIYF. In nucleotides, the CDR3 is TGTGCCAGCAGCAATGGGGGGTACTCTGGAAACACCATATATTTT.

This chain links TRBV7-9 with TRBJ1-2; D ambiguous. CDR3 size: 15 residues. Germline CDR1 is SEHNR and CDR2 is FQNEAQ (reference sequence). The V end lost 5 bases, the J end lost 1 base, and 14 bases lay between the germline ends. The CDR3 region has the DNA TGTGCCAGCAGCCCCGATGGCGGAGTTAACTATGGCTACACCTTC. This gives the protein CASSPDGGVNYGYTF.

The DNA for the CDR3 is TGTGCCAGCAATCCTGGGGGGGCCTACAATGAGCAGTTCTTC. Amino acid sequence: CASNPGGAYNEQFF. This rearrangement joins TRBV7-2 to TRBJ2-1; 7 bases line up with TRBD2. The CDR3 has 14 residues. J lost 2 bases, V lost 7 bases, and 5 bases had no gene match. Germline V gives CDR1 SGHTA, CDR2 FQGNSA.

The rearrangement uses TRBV12-3 or TRBV12-4 and TRBJ1-2, with D maybe TRBD1 (6 bases). This CDR3 has 13 amino acids. Trimming took off 5 bases at V and 5 bases at J, with 12 bases between the two ends. DNA of the CDR3: TGTGCCAGCAGTATTACAGGGAAATATGGCTACACCTTC. Translating it yields CASSITGKYGYTF.

The table lists this clone with a few counts. The chain recombines TRBV11-2 with TRBJ2-7; 7 bases map to TRBD1. V shed 5 bases, J shed 0 bases, and the junction held 10 bases outside the gene matches. The CDR3 covers 16 residues. The germline gives CDR1 SGHAT, CDR2 FQNNGV. The DNA for the CDR3 is TGTGCCAGCAGCCCCCGACAGGGATCGGGCTCCTACGAGCAGTACTTC. Its translation: CASSPRQGSGSYEQYF.

The chain combines TRBV7-9 with TRBJ2-2, with 12 nucleotides matching TRBD2. This CDR3 is 18 amino acids long. CDR1 is SEHNR, CDR2 FQNEAQ, per germline (reference sequence). V lost 5 bases, J lost 6 bases, and 13 bases stayed unmatched. CDR3 loop: CASSRTSGGRAGAGELFF. CDR3 bases: TGTGCCAGCAGCCGAACTAGCGGGGGGCGTGCCGGGGCCGGGGAGCTGTTTTTT.

This clone was seen at least ten times. This rearrangement joins TRBV3-1 (or the pseudogene TRBV3-2) to TRBJ2-7, with D possibly being TRBD2 (5 bases). V dropped 3 bases and J dropped 0 bases, with 18 bases sitting between them. Germline values: CDR1 LGHDT, CDR2 YNNKEL (reference sequence). This CDR3 has 17 amino acids. The CDR3 DNA sequence: TGTGCCAGCAGCCATGGACTTCGGCCGATTCACTCCTACGAGCAGTACTTC. Its protein is CASSHGLRPIHSYEQYF.